This T cell receptor (beta chain) was sequenced in a study of cytomegalovirus exposure and HLA in healthy donors. Broader study findings: Using the classifier, cytomegalovirus status was reportedly diagnosed with high specificity and sensitivity. Altogether, 164 TCR beta chains were recorded as cytomegalovirus-associated. In vitro, a few CMV-associated chains proved specific for CMV antigens.

As to this clone: The antigen remains undetermined.

Germline V gene data show CDR1 as MDHEN and CDR2 as SYDVKM. The CDR3 sequence is 16 residues long. The J segment lost 2 bases and the V segment lost 5 bases, leaving 8 bases of the junction unmatched. Generated by immunoSEQ multiplex PCR, the TCRdb table keeps only in-frame clones and is missing some. The sample consists of around 90,000 clones, roughly 80% of them appearing once. The sequence came from a woman under 30 in good health and CMV-seropositive. The genes are TRBV28 and TRBJ2-3; TRBD1 agrees at 9 bases. The sample taken for sequencing was PBMCs. Here the CDR3 DNA reads TGTGCCAGCAGTACCACCGGGACAGGGCACACAGATACGCAGTATTTT. Amino acids: CASSTTGTGHTDTQYF.